The clone carrying this T cell receptor beta chain was detected only a few times. Its antigen remains unidentified. Here the gene names and germline are mouse. The DNA ends 4 residues before the CDR3 does, and the rest of the CDR3 is filled in from the germline J gene. This record comes from a study of CD8+ T cells in alopecia areata. Study results and limitations: The study found higher clonality in lesional than normal scalp, especially in alopecia totalis/universalis. Scalp samples also yield sequences from resident alphabeta T cells of normal skin.

From germline, CDR1 is NNHDY and CDR2 SYVADS. The J segment lost 3 bases and the V segment lost 3 bases, leaving 1 base of the junction unmatched. This CDR3 has 14 amino acids. RNA was extracted and reverse transcribed into cDNA as the sequencing template. Measured with immunoSEQ multiplex PCR; TCRdb has only the in-frame clones, and not every one. There are about 270,000 clones in the sample, none observed a single time. CD4, CD8alpha, NKG2D, NKG2ACE and other markers guided sorting of pooled cutaneous lymph node cells. The sequenced material came from CD4+ T cells sorted from a lymph node. This sequence joins TRBV13-3 and TRBJ2-2, with TRBD2 matching over 8 bases. This TCR was recovered from a C3H/HeJ mouse with alopecia areata. MHC haplotype: H2-k. The CDR3 protein is CASSAGGYTGQLYF. CDR3 DNA, as far as it was read: TGTGCCAGCAGTGCTGGGGGGTACACCGGG.